The 7 T cell receptor beta chains presented below share a single source sample, sequenced in a study of cytomegalovirus exposure and HLA in healthy donors. Vbeta (60) and Jbeta (13) primers were used in the PCR. Profiled with immunoSEQ multiplex PCR; TCRdb holds only in-frame clones, not every one. The data include about 74,000 clones; the top ten clones carry 6.5% to 9.5%. The sequenced material came from PBMCs. The receptors were gathered from a female donor in good health and CMV-seropositive.

The J gene is TRBJ2-3, the V gene TRBV6-5; 7 bases match TRBD2. Per germline, CDR1 MNHEY and CDR2 SVGAGI. V lost 6 bases to trimming and J lost 6 bases; unmatched junction nucleotides: 6. The length of the CDR3 is 13 residues. CDR3 coding DNA: TGTGCCAGCAGCCACCGGGAGGACGATACGCAGTATTTT. This sequence encodes CASSHREDDTQYF.

The rearrangement uses TRBV19 and TRBJ2-3; 10 bases agree with TRBD2. This CDR3 has 14 amino acids. CDR1 LNHDA and CDR2 SQIVND come from the germline V gene (reference sequence). Losses at the gene ends were 6 bases for V and 0 bases for J; bases not matched to a gene: 0. CDR3 coding DNA: TGTGCCAGTAGGACTAGCGGGAGCACAGATACGCAGTATTTT. Translation gives CASRTSGSTDTQYF. The full variable domain, in which reference TRBV19 and TRBJ2-3 provide the parts outside the CDR3, is DGGITQSPKYLFRKEGQNVTLSCEQNLNHDAMYWYRQDPGQGLRLIYYSQIVNDFQKGDIAEGYSVSREKKESFPLTVTSAQKNPTAFYLCASRTSGSTDTQYFGPGTRLTVL.

V gene TRBV9 combines with J gene TRBJ2-3, with 8 nucleotides matching TRBD1. The CDR3 spans 15 residues. Germline CDR1 is SGDLS and CDR2 is YYNGEE. V lost 4 bases, J lost 3 bases, and 7 bases stayed unmatched. The CDR3 is CASSLRDRRTDTQYF. The CDR3 DNA reads as TGTGCCAGCAGCCTAAGGGACAGGAGGACAGATACGCAGTATTTT.

This chain joins TRBV9 and TRBJ2-3; D is possibly TRBD1 (6 bases). The CDR3 covers 16 residues. V lost 3 bases and J lost 0, with 14 bases in between. The germline V gene encodes CDR1 SGDLS and CDR2 YYNGEE. CDR3 coding DNA: TGTGCCAGCAGCGACCCCAGGCAGGGGAGCACAGATACGCAGTATTTT. Protein product: CASSDPRQGSTDTQYF. The variable domain in full, with the rest retrieved from reference TRBV9 and TRBJ2-3, is DSGVTQTPKHLITATGQRVTLRCSPRSGDLSVYWYQQSLDQGLQFLIQYYNGEERAKGNILERFSAQQFPDLHSELNLSSLELGDSALYFCASSDPRQGSTDTQYFGPGTRLTVL.

The genes are TRBV27 and TRBJ1-1; D possibly corresponds to TRBD1 (5 bases). Germline V gene data show CDR1 as MNHEY and CDR2 as SMNVEV (reference sequence). Trimming removed 6 bases from V and 5 bases from J, with 16 bases in between. There are 14 residues in the CDR3. The CDR3 is CASRDPGLTTEAFF. The CDR3 region has the DNA TGTGCCAGCAGAGACCCGGGACTGACAACTGAAGCTTTCTTT.

This rearrangement joins TRBV18 to TRBJ2-3; 7 bases agree with TRBD2. The V gene's germline CDR1 is KGHSH and CDR2 LQKENI. The V segment lost 1 base and the J segment 0 bases; nucleotides outside the gene matches: 1. The CDR3 has 15 residues. The CDR3 DNA reads TGTGCCAGCTCACCACGGGAGGGGAGCACAGATACGCAGTATTTT. It codes for CASSPREGSTDTQYF.

This chain uses TRBV7-2 with TRBJ2-1; 8 bases align to TRBD2. The germline V gene encodes CDR1 SGHTA and CDR2 FQGNSA. The CDR3 consists of 18 residues. V lost 1 base, J lost 7 bases, and 15 bases stayed unmatched. This chain's CDR3 is CASSLVGGVSGILNEQFF. CDR3 nucleotides: TGTGCCAGCAGCTTAGTGGGGGGGGTTAGCGGGATTCTTAATGAGCAGTTCTTC.